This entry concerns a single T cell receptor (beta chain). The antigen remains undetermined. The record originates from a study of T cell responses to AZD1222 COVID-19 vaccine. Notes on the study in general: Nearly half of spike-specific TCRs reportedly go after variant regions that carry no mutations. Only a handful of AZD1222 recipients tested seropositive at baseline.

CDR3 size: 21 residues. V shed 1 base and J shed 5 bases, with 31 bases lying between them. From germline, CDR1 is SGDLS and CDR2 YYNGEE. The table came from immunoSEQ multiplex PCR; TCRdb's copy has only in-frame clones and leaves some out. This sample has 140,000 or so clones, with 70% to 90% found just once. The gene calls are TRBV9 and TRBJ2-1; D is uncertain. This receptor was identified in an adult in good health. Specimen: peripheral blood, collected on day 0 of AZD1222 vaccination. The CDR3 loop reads CASSVHAIPLRIQIENNEQFF. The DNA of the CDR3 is TGTGCCAGCAGCGTACACGCAATCCCCCTCAGGATACAAATAGAGAACAATGAGCAGTTCTTC.